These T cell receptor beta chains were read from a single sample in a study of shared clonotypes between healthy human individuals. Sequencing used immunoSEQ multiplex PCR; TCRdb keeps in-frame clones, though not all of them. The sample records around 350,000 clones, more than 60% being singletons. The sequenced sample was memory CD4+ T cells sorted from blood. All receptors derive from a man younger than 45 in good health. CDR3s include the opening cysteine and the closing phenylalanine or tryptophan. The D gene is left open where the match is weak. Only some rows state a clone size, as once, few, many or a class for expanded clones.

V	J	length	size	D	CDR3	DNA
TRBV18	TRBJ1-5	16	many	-	CASSPVRGYSNQPQHF	TGTGCCAGCTCACCCGTGCGCGGTTATAGCAATCAGCCCCAGCATTTT
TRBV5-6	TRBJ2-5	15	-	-	CASSLVLGDSGTQYF	TGTGCCAGCAGCTTGGTTTTAGGGGACTCCGGGACCCAGTACTTC
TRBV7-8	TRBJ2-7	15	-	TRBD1	CASKVGQGHSYEQYF	TGTGCCAGCAAGGTGGGACAGGGACACTCCTACGAGCAGTACTTC
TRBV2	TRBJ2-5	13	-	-	CASSEARELNQYF	TGTGCCAGCAGTGAAGCTAGAGAACTAAACCAGTACTTC
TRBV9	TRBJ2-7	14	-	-	CASSPRSGVYEQYF	TGTGCCAGCAGCCCTAGGTCGGGGGTCTACGAGCAGTACTTC
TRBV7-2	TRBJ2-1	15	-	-	CASSSTGRWYNEQFF	TGTGCCAGCAGCTCGACGGGAAGATGGTACAATGAGCAGTTCTTC
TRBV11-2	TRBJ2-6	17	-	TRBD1	CASSFRQGFSGANVLTF	TGTGCCAGCAGCTTTCGACAGGGATTCTCTGGGGCCAACGTCCTGACTTTC
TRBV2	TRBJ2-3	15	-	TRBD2	CASSRLAGGGDTQYF	TGTGCCAGCAGTAGACTAGCGGGAGGAGGAGATACGCAGTATTTT
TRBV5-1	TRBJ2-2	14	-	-	CASSTTLGYGELFF	TGCGCCAGCAGCACTACCCTCGGGTACGGGGAGCTGTTTTTT
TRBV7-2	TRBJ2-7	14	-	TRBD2	CASSPGLAEGEQYF	TGTGCCAGCAGCCCGGGACTAGCGGAGGGCGAGCAGTACTTC
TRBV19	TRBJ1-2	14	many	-	CASSREVGWDGYTF	TGTGCCAGTAGCCGAGAGGTCGGCTGGGATGGCTACACCTTC
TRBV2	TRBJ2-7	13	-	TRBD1	CASREDRAREQYF	TGTGCCAGCAGAGAGGACAGGGCCCGGGAGCAGTACTTC
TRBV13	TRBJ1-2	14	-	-	CASSFGRQGYGYTF	TGTGCCAGCAGCTTTGGACGGCAGGGGTATGGCTACACCTTC
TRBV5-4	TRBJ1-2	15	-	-	CASSSGQTFNYGYTF	TGTGCCAGCAGCTCAGGACAGACTTTTAACTATGGCTACACCTTC
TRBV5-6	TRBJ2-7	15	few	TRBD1	CASSLSGTGSDEQYF	TGTGCCAGCAGCTTGTCCGGGACAGGGTCCGACGAGCAGTACTTC
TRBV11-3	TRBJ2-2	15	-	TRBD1	CASSRQGALTGELFF	TGTGCCAGCAGCCGACAGGGGGCCCTCACCGGGGAGCTGTTTTTT
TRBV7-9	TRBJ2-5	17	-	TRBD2	CASSLGLAGGLQETQYF	TGTGCCAGCAGCTTAGGATTAGCGGGAGGCCTCCAAGAGACCCAGTACTTC
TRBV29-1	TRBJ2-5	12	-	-	CSVLTGQETQYF	TGCAGCGTTCTGACAGGTCAAGAGACCCAGTACTTC
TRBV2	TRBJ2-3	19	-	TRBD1	CASSGLETGHIGGGDTQYF	TGTGCCAGCAGTGGGCTTGAGACAGGGCATATTGGAGGAGGAGATACGCAGTATTTT
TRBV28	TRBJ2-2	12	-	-	CASSVNTGELFF	TGTGCCAGCAGTGTGAACACCGGGGAGCTGTTTTTT
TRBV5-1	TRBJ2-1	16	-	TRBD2	CASSLRVAGGNTEQFF	TGCGCCAGCAGCTTAAGGGTCGCGGGAGGAAATACTGAGCAGTTCTTC
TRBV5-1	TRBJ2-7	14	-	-	CASSLTQGTHEQYF	TGCGCCAGCAGCCTGACACAGGGCACCCACGAGCAGTACTTC
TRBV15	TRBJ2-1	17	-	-	CATSRDFGGSSYNEQFF	TGTGCCACCAGCAGAGATTTCGGCGGAAGCTCCTACAATGAGCAGTTCTTC
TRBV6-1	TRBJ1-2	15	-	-	CASSAKLALSYGYTF	TGTGCCAGCAGTGCGAAGCTAGCATTATCCTATGGCTACACCTTC
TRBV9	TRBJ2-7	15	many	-	CASSVGAGSSYEQYF	TGTGCCAGCAGCGTAGGTGCGGGGTCCTCCTACGAGCAGTACTTC
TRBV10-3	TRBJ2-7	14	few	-	CAISEQGSGYEQYF	TGTGCCATCAGTGAGCAGGGTAGCGGATACGAGCAGTACTTC
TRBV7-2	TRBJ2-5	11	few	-	CASSAQETQYF	TGTGCCAGCAGCGCCCAAGAGACCCAGTACTTC
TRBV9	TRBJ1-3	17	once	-	CASSVELRADSGNTIYF	TGTGCCAGCAGCGTAGAACTACGGGCTGACTCTGGAAACACCATATATTTT
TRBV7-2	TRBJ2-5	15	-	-	CASSLPGGQQETQYF	TGTGCCAGCAGCTTGCCCGGGGGACAGCAAGAGACCCAGTACTTC
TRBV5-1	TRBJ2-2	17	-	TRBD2	CASSPGLAGVGTGELFF	TGCGCCAGCAGCCCGGGACTAGCGGGAGTCGGCACCGGGGAGCTGTTTTTT
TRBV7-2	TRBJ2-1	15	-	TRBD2	CASSLSSGRYNEQFF	TGTGCCAGCAGCTTAAGCAGCGGGAGATACAATGAGCAGTTCTTC
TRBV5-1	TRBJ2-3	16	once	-	CASSLGEAAGTDTQYF	TGCGCCAGCAGCTTGGGTGAAGCCGCGGGCACAGATACGCAGTATTTT
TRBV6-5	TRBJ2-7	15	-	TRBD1	CASSVSGTGDYEQYF	TGTGCCAGCAGTGTCTCGGGAACAGGGGACTACGAGCAGTACTTC
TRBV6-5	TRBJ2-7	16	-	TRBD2	CASSYSRTSVRYEQYF	TGTGCCAGCAGTTACTCGAGGACTAGCGTCCGCTACGAGCAGTACTTC
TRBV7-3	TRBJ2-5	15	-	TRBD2	CASSSGLGRGETQYF	TGTGCCAGCAGCTCGGGACTAGGGAGGGGAGAGACCCAGTACTTC
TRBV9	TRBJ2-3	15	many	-	CASSVLGAKTDTQYF	TGTGCCAGCAGCGTTTTAGGGGCGAAAACAGATACGCAGTATTTT
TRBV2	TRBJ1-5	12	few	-	CASRGGEQPQHF	TGTGCCAGCAGAGGGGGGGAGCAGCCCCAGCATTTT
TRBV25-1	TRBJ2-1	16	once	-	CASSEYGETPGDEQFF	TGTGCCAGCAGTGAATATGGCGAAACCCCCGGAGATGAGCAGTTCTTC
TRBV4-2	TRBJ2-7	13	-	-	CASSQATTYEQYF	TGTGCCAGCAGCCAAGCAACAACTTACGAGCAGTACTTC
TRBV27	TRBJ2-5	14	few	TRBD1	CASSPLGQGQTQYF	TGTGCCAGCAGCCCATTAGGACAGGGCCAGACCCAGTACTTC
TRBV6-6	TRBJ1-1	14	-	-	CASSPTGGNTEAFF	TGTGCCAGCAGTCCCACCGGGGGGAACACTGAAGCTTTCTTT
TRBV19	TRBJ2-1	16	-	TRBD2	CASSMWPSGLDNEQFF	TGTGCCAGTAGTATGTGGCCTAGCGGACTTGACAATGAGCAGTTCTTC
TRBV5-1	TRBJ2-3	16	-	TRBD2	CASRVSSGLGTDTQYF	TGCGCCAGCAGAGTGTCTAGCGGACTTGGCACAGATACGCAGTATTTT
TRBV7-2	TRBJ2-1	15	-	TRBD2	CASSRGLAENNEQFF	TGTGCCAGCAGCCGGGGACTAGCGGAGAACAATGAGCAGTTCTTC
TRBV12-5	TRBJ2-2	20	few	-	CASGLVRAYSKMKKTGELFF	TGTGCTAGTGGTTTGGTAAGGGCGTACAGCAAGATGAAAAAAACCGGGGAGCTGTTTTTT
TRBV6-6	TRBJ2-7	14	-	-	CASSPSSGAYEQYF	TGTGCCAGCAGCCCCTCGAGTGGAGCCTACGAGCAGTACTTC
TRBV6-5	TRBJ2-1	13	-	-	CASRGGQFNEQFF	TGTGCCAGCAGGGGAGGACAGTTCAATGAGCAGTTCTTC
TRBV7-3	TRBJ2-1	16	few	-	CASSSTSSPLYNEQFF	TGTGCCAGCAGCTCGACCTCTAGCCCTCTCTACAATGAGCAGTTCTTC
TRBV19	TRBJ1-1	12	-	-	CASSAPYTEAFF	TGTGCCAGTAGCGCGCCTTACACTGAAGCTTTCTTT
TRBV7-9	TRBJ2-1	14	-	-	CASSRRGSYNEQFF	TGTGCCAGCAGCCGTCGCGGCTCCTACAATGAGCAGTTCTTC